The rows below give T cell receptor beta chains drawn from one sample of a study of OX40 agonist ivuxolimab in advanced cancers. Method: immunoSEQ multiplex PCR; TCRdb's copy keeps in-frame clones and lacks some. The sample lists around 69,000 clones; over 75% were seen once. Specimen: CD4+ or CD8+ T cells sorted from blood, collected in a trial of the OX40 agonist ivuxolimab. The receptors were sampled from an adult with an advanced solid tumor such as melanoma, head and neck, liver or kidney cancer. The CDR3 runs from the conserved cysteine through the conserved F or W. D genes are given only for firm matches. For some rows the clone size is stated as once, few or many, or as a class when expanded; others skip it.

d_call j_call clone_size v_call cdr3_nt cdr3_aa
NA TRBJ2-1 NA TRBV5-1 TGCGCCAGCAGCTTGTGGGGGGCAGGCGATTACAATGAGCAGTTCTTC CASSLWGAGDYNEQFF
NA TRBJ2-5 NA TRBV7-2 TGTGCCAGCAGCTTAGCGGGGGGCACCCAAGAGACCCAGTACTTC CASSLAGGTQETQYF
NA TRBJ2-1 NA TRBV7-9 TGTGCCAGCCGAAACTACCGGGGACTCTCGCACAATGAGCAGTTCTTC CASRNYRGLSHNEQFF
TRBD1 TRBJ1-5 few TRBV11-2 TGTGCCAGCAGCTTTGGGACAGGGGGCGCGGGACAGCCCCAGCATTTT CASSFGTGGAGQPQHF
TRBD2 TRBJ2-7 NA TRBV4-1 TGCGCCAGCAGCCAAGATCGTCAGGGACTACCCTACGAGCAGTACTTC CASSQDRQGLPYEQYF
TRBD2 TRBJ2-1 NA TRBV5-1 TGCGCCAGCAGCTTGGGGGGCGGGAGTGCCTACAATGAGCAGTTCTTC CASSLGGGSAYNEQFF
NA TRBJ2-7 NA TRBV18 TGTGCCAGCTCACGGCGGGTCCGGGGCGACTTCTCCTACGAGCAGTACTTC CASSRRVRGDFSYEQYF
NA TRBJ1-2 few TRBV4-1 TGCGCCAGCAGCCTTGAACAGGTCGGTAACTATGGCTACACCTTC CASSLEQVGNYGYTF
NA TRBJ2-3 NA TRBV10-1 TGCGCCAGTAGGGCCCGGGGTACGCAGTATTTT CASRARGTQYF
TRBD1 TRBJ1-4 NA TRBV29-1 TGCAGCGTTGTTGGGACAGAAGCGGAAAAACTGTTTTTT CSVVGTEAEKLFF
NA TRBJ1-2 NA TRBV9 TGTGCCAGCAGCGTAGAGGGGTTCAACAGCTATGGCTACACCTTC CASSVEGFNSYGYTF
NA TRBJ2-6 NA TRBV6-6 TGTGCCAGCAGTTACGGCCCGTTGTCTGGGGCCAACGTCCTGACTTTC CASSYGPLSGANVLTF
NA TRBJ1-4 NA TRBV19 TGTGCCAGTAGTCCAGGGATCGCGAGGGTAAAACTGTTTTTT CASSPGIARVKLFF
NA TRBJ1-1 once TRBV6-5 TGTGCCAGCACTATACCCGGGGCCCTAGGAGCTGAAGCTTTCTTT CASTIPGALGAEAFF
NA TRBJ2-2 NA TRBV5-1 TGCGCCAGCAGTTACCTAACCCGGGGCCCTAACACCGGGGAGCTGTTTTTT CASSYLTRGPNTGELFF
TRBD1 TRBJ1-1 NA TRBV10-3 TGTGCCATCAGTGAGTCGGAACAGGGGGGAACTTTCTTT CAISESEQGGTFF
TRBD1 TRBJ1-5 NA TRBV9 TGTGCCAGCAGCCCGGGACAGGGGTCGACCAATCAGCCCCAGCATTTT CASSPGQGSTNQPQHF
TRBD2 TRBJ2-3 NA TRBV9 TGTGCCAGCAGCGTAGGGGGTAGCGGGAGCTTAGATACGCAGTATTTT CASSVGGSGSLDTQYF
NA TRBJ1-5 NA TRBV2 TGTGCCAGCAGGTATCGGGCCCTTAATCAGCCCCAGCATTTT CASRYRALNQPQHF
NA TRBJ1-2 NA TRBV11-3 TGTGCCAGCAGCTTAGGAGGCGGCTATGGCTACACCTTC CASSLGGGYGYTF
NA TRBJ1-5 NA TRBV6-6 TGTGCCAGCAGTTGGACAGAGAATCAGCCCCAGCATTTT CASSWTENQPQHF
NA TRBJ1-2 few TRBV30 TGTGCCTGGAGTGTACAGGGACTTAACTATGGCTACACCTTC CAWSVQGLNYGYTF
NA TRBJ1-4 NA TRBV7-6 TGTGCCAGCAGCTTAGGGCAGGGGAGGTTCAATGAAAAACTGTTTTTT CASSLGQGRFNEKLFF
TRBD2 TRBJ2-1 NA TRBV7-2 TGTGCCAGCAGCTTAGCGGGACTAGGGCAGTTCTTC CASSLAGLGQFF
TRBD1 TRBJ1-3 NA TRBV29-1 TGCAGCGTTGCTGTAGGGACAGTTGGAAACACCATATATTTT CSVAVGTVGNTIYF
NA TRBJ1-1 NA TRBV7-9 TGTGCCAGCAGCTTATCCCGGGACAAAGCTTTCTTT CASSLSRDKAFF
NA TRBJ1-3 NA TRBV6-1 TGTGCCAGCAGTGACGGGCCGGGGGCAAGAAACACCATATATTTT CASSDGPGARNTIYF
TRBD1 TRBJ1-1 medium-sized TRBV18 TGTGCCAGCTCACCCAGGGACAGATCCTTGGCCACTGAAGCTTTCTTT CASSPRDRSLATEAFF
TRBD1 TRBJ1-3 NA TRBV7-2 TGTGCCAGCAGCTTAGTTGGGCCTGGCCAGGGGGCTGGAAACACCATATATTTT CASSLVGPGQGAGNTIYF
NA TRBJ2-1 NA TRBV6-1 TGTGCCAGCAGTGACTTTCCAGAGCAGTTCTTC CASSDFPEQFF
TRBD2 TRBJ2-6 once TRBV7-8 TGTGCCAGCAGCCCTCGGGGGGTGGATGAGGCTGGGGCCAACGTCCTGACTTTC CASSPRGVDEAGANVLTF
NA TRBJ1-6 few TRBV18 TGTGCCAGCTCACCTGGCTCCTATAATTCACCCCTCCACTTT CASSPGSYNSPLHF
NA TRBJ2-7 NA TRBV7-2 TGTGCCAGCACCTCCCGGGGGGCGGGATCTTCCTACGAGCAGTACTTC CASTSRGAGSSYEQYF
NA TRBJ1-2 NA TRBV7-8 TGTGCCAGCACCTTGGTGTTTGGGTTGAACTATGGCTACACCTTC CASTLVFGLNYGYTF
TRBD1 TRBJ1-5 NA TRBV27 TGTGCCAGCAGTCCGACAGGGCGGGGGAGCAATCAGCCCCAGCATTTT CASSPTGRGSNQPQHF